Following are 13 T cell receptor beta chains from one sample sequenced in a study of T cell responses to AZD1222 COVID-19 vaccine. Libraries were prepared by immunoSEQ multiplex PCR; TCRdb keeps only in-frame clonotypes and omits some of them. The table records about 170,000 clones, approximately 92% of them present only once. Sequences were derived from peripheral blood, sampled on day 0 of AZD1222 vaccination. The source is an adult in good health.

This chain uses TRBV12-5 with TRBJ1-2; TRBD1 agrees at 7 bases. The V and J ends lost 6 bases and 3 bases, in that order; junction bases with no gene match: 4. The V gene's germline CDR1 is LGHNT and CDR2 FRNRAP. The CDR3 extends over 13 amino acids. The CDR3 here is CASGTTGDYGYTF. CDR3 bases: TGTGCTAGTGGGACAACAGGGGACTATGGCTACACCTTC.

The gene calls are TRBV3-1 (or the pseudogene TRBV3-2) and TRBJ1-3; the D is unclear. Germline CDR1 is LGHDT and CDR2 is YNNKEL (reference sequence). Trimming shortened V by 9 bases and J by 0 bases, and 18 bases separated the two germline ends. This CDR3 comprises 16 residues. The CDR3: CARSQQVKASGNTIYF. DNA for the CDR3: TGTGCCAGGTCCCAACAAGTTAAGGCCTCTGGAAACACCATATATTTT.

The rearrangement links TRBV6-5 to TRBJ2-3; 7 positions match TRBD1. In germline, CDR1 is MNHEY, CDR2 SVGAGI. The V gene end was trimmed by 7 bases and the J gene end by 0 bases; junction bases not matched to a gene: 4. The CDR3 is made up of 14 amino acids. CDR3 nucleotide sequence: TGTGCCAGCAACCTACAGGGGAGCACAGATACGCAGTATTTT. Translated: CASNLQGSTDTQYF.

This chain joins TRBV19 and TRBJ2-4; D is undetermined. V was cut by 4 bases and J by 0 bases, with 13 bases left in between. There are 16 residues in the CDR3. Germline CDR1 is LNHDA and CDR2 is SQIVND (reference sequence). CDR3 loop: CASSTVTTLAKNIQYF. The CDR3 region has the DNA TGTGCCAGTAGTACAGTGACAACCTTAGCCAAAAACATTCAGTACTTC. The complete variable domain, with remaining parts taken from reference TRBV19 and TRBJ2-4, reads DGGITQSPKYLFRKEGQNVTLSCEQNLNHDAMYWYRQDPGQGLRLIYYSQIVNDFQKGDIAEGYSVSREKKESFPLTVTSAQKNPTAFYLCASSTVTTLAKNIQYFGAGTRLSVL.

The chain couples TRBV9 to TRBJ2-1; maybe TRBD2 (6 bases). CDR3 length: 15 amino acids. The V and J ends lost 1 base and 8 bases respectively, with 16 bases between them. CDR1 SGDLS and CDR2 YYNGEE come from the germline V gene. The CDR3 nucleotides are TGTGCCAGCAGCGTAACGAGCGGGCTGGGGTATGAGCAGTTCTTC. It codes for CASSVTSGLGYEQFF. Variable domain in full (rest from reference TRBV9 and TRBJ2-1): DSGVTQTPKHLITATGQRVTLRCSPRSGDLSVYWYQQSLDQGLQFLIQYYNGEERAKGNILERFSAQQFPDLHSELNLSSLELGDSALYFCASSVTSGLGYEQFFGPGTRLTVL.

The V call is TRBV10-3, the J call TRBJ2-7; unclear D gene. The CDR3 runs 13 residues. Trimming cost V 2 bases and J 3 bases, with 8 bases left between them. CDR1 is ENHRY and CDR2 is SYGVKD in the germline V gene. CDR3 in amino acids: CAISEQQNYEQYF. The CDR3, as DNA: TGTGCCATCAGTGAGCAACAGAACTACGAGCAGTACTTC.

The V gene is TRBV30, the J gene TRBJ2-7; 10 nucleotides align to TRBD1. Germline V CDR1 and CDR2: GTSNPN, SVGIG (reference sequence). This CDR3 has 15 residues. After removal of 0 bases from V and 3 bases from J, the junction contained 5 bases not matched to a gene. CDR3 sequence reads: CAWSVPGTGVYEQYF. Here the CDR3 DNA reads TGTGCCTGGAGTGTACCAGGGACAGGGGTCTACGAGCAGTACTTC.

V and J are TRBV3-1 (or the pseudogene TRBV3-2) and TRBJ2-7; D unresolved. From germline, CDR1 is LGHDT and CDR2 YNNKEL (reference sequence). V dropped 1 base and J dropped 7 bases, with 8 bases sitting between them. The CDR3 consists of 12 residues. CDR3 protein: CASSQVSGEQYF. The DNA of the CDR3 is TGTGCCAGCAGCCAAGTCTCTGGGGAGCAGTACTTC.

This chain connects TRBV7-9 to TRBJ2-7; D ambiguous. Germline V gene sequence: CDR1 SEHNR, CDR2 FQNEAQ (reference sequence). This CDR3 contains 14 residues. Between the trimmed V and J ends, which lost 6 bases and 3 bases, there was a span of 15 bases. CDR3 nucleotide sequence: TGTGCCAGCAGACCTCCGGGCTCCTTCTACGAGCAGTACTTC. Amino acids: CASRPPGSFYEQYF. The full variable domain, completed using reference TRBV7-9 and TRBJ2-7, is DTGVSQNPRHKITKRGQNVTFRCDPISEHNRLYWYRQTLGQGPEFLTYFQNEAQLEKSRLLSDRFSAERPKGSFSTLEIQRTEQGDSAMYLCASRPPGSFYEQYFGPGTRLTVT.

The CDR3: CASSWVGYNQPQHF. CDR3 coding DNA: TGTGCCAGCAGTTGGGTAGGGTACAATCAGCCCCAGCATTTT. The genes are TRBV28 and TRBJ1-5; D unclear. CDR3 length: 14 amino acids. Trimming removed 4 bases at V and 3 bases at J, with 10 bases between. In germline, CDR1 is MDHEN, CDR2 SYDVKM.

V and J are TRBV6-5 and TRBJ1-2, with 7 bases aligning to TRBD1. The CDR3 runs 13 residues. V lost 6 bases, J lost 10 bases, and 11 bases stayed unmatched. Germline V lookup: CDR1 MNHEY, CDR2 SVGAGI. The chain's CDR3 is CASRITGVLPYTF. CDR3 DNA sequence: TGTGCCAGCAGAATCACAGGGGTTTTGCCCTACACCTTC.

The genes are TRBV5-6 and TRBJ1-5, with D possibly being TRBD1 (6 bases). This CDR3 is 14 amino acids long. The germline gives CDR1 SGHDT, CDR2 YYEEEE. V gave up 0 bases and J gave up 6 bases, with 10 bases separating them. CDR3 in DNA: TGTGCCAGCAGCTTGGGACAGGTGAGTCAGCCCCAGCATTTT. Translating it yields CASSLGQVSQPQHF.

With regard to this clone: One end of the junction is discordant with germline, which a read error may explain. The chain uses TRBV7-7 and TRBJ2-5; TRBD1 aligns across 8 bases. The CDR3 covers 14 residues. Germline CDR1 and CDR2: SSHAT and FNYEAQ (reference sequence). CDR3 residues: CASSLTGVAETQYF. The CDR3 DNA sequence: TGTGCTAGCAGCTTGACAGGGGTCGCGGAGACCCAGTACTTC.